At least ten counts were recorded for the clone carrying this TCR beta chain. With 3 bases clipped from V and 4 bases from J, the junction kept 12 bases outside the gene matches. Germline CDR1 GTSNPN, CDR2 SVGIG (reference sequence). The length of the CDR3 is 16 residues. This sample was taken from a study of early T cells in non-severe SARS-CoV-2 infection. Attachment of unique molecular identifiers was made to individual cDNA molecules. One entry per CDR3 protein results from TCRdb running MiXCR on the 5' RACE reads. The sample has some 87,000 distinct CDR3 sequences; around 10% are singletons. Sample: whole blood. The clonotype was recovered from an adult who was a healthcare worker with PCR-confirmed SARS-CoV-2 infection or an uninfected control (not recorded which). The V and J genes are TRBV30 and TRBJ2-1; 7 bases line up with TRBD2. CDR3 DNA: TGTGCCTGGAGGGAGTCTGGCGGGGGAGCTTACAATGAGCAGTTCTTC. Its translation is CAWRESGGGAYNEQFF.